A selection of T cell receptor beta chains follows, all from one sample in a study of response to subunit inactivated influenza vaccine. MiXCR, applied by TCRdb to the RT-PCR reads, yields one record per CDR3 protein. The sample holds about 830,000 distinct CDR3 sequences, roughly 18% seen once. The material sequenced was PBMCs from blood, taken about 5 days after vaccination. The receptor set was obtained from a man aged 45-60 years who received an inactivated influenza vaccine. Each CDR3 is given with its conserved first and last residue. Fields, in order: J gene, clone size, V gene, D gene, CDR3 protein, CDR3 DNA. D genes are given only for firm matches. Not all rows give a size; the values are once, few, many and, for expanded clones, a class.

j_call: TRBJ2-1; clone_size: few; v_call: TRBV12-3/TRBV12-4; d_call: -; cdr3_aa: CASSLDRISYNEQFF; cdr3_nt: TGTGCCAGCAGTTTAGACAGAATCTCCTACAATGAGCAGTTCTTC
j_call: TRBJ2-1; clone_size: -; v_call: TRBV4-2; d_call: TRBD2; cdr3_aa: CASNSGGDYNEQFF; cdr3_nt: TGTGCCAGCAACAGCGGGGGTGACTACAATGAGCAGTTCTTC
j_call: TRBJ2-2; clone_size: -; v_call: TRBV20-1; d_call: TRBD2; cdr3_aa: CSARVAGVTANTGELFF; cdr3_nt: TGCAGTGCTAGAGTGGCGGGGGTCACCGCGAACACCGGGGAGCTGTTTTTT
j_call: TRBJ2-3; clone_size: -; v_call: TRBV24-1; d_call: TRBD1; cdr3_aa: CATSDQTGAGDTQYF; cdr3_nt: TGTGCCACCAGTGACCAGACAGGGGCCGGAGATACGCAGTATTTT
j_call: TRBJ2-5; clone_size: -; v_call: TRBV12-3/TRBV12-4; d_call: -; cdr3_aa: CASRKSGTKYQETQYF; cdr3_nt: TGTGCCAGCAGGAAATCCGGGACAAAGTACCAAGAGACCCAGTACTTC
j_call: TRBJ2-1; clone_size: -; v_call: TRBV20-1; d_call: TRBD2; cdr3_aa: CSARSTSSGSYNEQFF; cdr3_nt: TGCAGTGCTAGATCGACTAGCTCGGGGTCCTACAATGAGCAGTTCTTC
j_call: TRBJ2-3; clone_size: -; v_call: TRBV6-1; d_call: -; cdr3_aa: CASSPKGWDSDTQYF; cdr3_nt: TGTGCCAGCAGCCCGAAGGGTTGGGATTCAGATACGCAGTATTTT
j_call: TRBJ2-5; clone_size: few; v_call: TRBV11-2; d_call: -; cdr3_aa: CASSEGHRGHLVVETQYF; cdr3_nt: TGTGCCAGCAGCGAAGGTCACCGGGGGCACTTGGTGGTGGAGACCCAGTACTTC
j_call: TRBJ2-7; clone_size: many; v_call: TRBV7-9; d_call: -; cdr3_aa: CASSPIHEQYF; cdr3_nt: TGTGCCAGCAGCCCCATCCACGAGCAGTACTTC
j_call: TRBJ2-1; clone_size: -; v_call: TRBV11-2; d_call: TRBD1; cdr3_aa: CASTRGQGAYNEQFF; cdr3_nt: TGTGCCAGCACCAGGGGACAGGGGGCCTACAATGAGCAGTTCTTC
j_call: TRBJ1-1; clone_size: few; v_call: TRBV28; d_call: TRBD1; cdr3_aa: CASSLLRDSLNTEAFF; cdr3_nt: TGTGCCAGCAGTTTACTAAGGGACAGCTTGAACACTGAAGCTTTCTTT
j_call: TRBJ2-7; clone_size: few; v_call: TRBV27; d_call: -; cdr3_aa: CASRPPGLTEQYF; cdr3_nt: TGTGCCAGCAGACCTCCCGGACTTACCGAGCAGTACTTC
j_call: TRBJ2-5; clone_size: -; v_call: TRBV5-1; d_call: TRBD2; cdr3_aa: CASGTGTSGETQYF; cdr3_nt: TGCGCCAGCGGAACCGGGACTAGCGGGGAGACCCAGTACTTC
j_call: TRBJ2-5; clone_size: -; v_call: TRBV5-5; d_call: -; cdr3_aa: CASSVRTVQETQYF; cdr3_nt: TGTGCCAGCAGCGTCCGGACAGTACAAGAGACCCAGTACTTC
j_call: TRBJ1-1; clone_size: few; v_call: TRBV20-1; d_call: TRBD1; cdr3_aa: CSAQDRGGNTEAFF; cdr3_nt: TGCAGTGCGCAGGACAGGGGCGGGAACACTGAAGCTTTCTTT
j_call: TRBJ1-5; clone_size: -; v_call: TRBV12-3/TRBV12-4; d_call: -; cdr3_aa: CASSFFGAPNQPQHF; cdr3_nt: TGTGCCAGCAGTTTCTTCGGGGCCCCGAATCAGCCCCAGCATTTT
j_call: TRBJ1-2; clone_size: many; v_call: TRBV7-9; d_call: TRBD1; cdr3_aa: CASSLAFGTVANYGYTF; cdr3_nt: TGTGCCAGCAGCTTAGCCTTCGGGACAGTTGCTAACTATGGCTACACCTTC
j_call: TRBJ2-2; clone_size: -; v_call: TRBV7-9; d_call: -; cdr3_aa: CASSLNPSVVTGELFF; cdr3_nt: TGTGCCAGCAGCTTAAACCCTAGCGTGGTCACCGGGGAGCTGTTTTTT
j_call: TRBJ2-1; clone_size: -; v_call: TRBV3-1; d_call: -; cdr3_aa: CASSSGPAGYNEQFF; cdr3_nt: TGTGCCAGCAGCTCCGGACCCGCCGGCTACAATGAGCAGTTCTTC
j_call: TRBJ2-3; clone_size: few; v_call: TRBV20-1; d_call: TRBD1; cdr3_aa: CSARSDRGSTDTQYF; cdr3_nt: TGCAGTGCTAGAAGCGACAGGGGTAGTACAGATACGCAGTATTTT
j_call: TRBJ2-1; clone_size: few; v_call: TRBV5-1; d_call: -; cdr3_aa: CASSLQGSWANEQFF; cdr3_nt: TGCGCCAGCAGCTTGCAAGGGTCTTGGGCCAATGAGCAGTTCTTC
j_call: TRBJ2-7; clone_size: -; v_call: TRBV12-3/TRBV12-4; d_call: TRBD2; cdr3_aa: CASSKSGGANEQYF; cdr3_nt: TGTGCCAGCTCCAAAAGCGGGGGGGCAAACGAGCAGTACTTC
j_call: TRBJ2-3; clone_size: few; v_call: TRBV12-3/TRBV12-4; d_call: TRBD2; cdr3_aa: CASSSSPRGTDTQYF; cdr3_nt: TGTGCCAGCAGTTCCTCCCCGCGGGGGACAGATACGCAGTATTTT
j_call: TRBJ2-3; clone_size: few; v_call: TRBV12-3/TRBV12-4; d_call: -; cdr3_aa: CASSLAPGLRDTQYF; cdr3_nt: TGTGCCAGCAGTTTAGCCCCAGGGCTTCGGGATACGCAGTATTTT
j_call: TRBJ1-5; clone_size: -; v_call: TRBV12-3/TRBV12-4; d_call: -; cdr3_aa: CASGSIQGNQPQHF; cdr3_nt: TGTGCCAGCGGCTCCATCCAAGGAAATCAGCCCCAGCATTTT
j_call: TRBJ2-7; clone_size: -; v_call: TRBV7-2; d_call: -; cdr3_aa: CASSLAPLPTYEQYF; cdr3_nt: TGTGCCAGCAGCTTAGCACCACTCCCCACCTACGAGCAGTACTTC
j_call: TRBJ1-2; clone_size: -; v_call: TRBV12-3/TRBV12-4; d_call: -; cdr3_aa: CASSSWAGAGVGYGYTF; cdr3_nt: TGTGCCAGCAGTTCTTGGGCCGGTGCGGGGGTGGGCTATGGCTACACCTTC
j_call: TRBJ2-3; clone_size: -; v_call: TRBV7-2; d_call: TRBD2; cdr3_aa: CASSFTLAGFGDTQYF; cdr3_nt: TGTGCCAGCAGCTTCACTCTAGCGGGGTTTGGAGATACGCAGTATTTT
j_call: TRBJ2-5; clone_size: -; v_call: TRBV7-7; d_call: -; cdr3_aa: CASSLGQRGYGETQYF; cdr3_nt: TGTGCCAGCAGCTTAGGCCAGCGTGGGTATGGCGAGACCCAGTACTTC
j_call: TRBJ2-1; clone_size: few; v_call: TRBV5-6; d_call: TRBD2; cdr3_aa: CASSLLGGEYNEQFF; cdr3_nt: TGTGCCAGCTCCCTCCTGGGGGGGGAGTACAATGAGCAGTTCTTC
j_call: TRBJ2-1; clone_size: few; v_call: TRBV10-3; d_call: -; cdr3_aa: CAIRDSLDNEQFF; cdr3_nt: TGTGCCATCAGGGACAGTCTAGACAATGAGCAGTTCTTC
j_call: TRBJ1-5; clone_size: -; v_call: TRBV12-3/TRBV12-4; d_call: TRBD1; cdr3_aa: CASSLRGQDQPQHF; cdr3_nt: TGTGCCAGCAGTTTGAGAGGACAGGATCAGCCCCAGCATTTT
j_call: TRBJ1-1; clone_size: few; v_call: TRBV4-3; d_call: -; cdr3_aa: CASSQEAGRHTEAFF; cdr3_nt: TGCGCCAGCAGCCAAGAAGCCGGCCGTCACACTGAAGCTTTCTTT
j_call: TRBJ2-6; clone_size: -; v_call: TRBV15; d_call: -; cdr3_aa: CATSTDGAPGANVLTF; cdr3_nt: TGTGCCACCAGCACCGATGGGGCCCCCGGGGCCAACGTCCTGACTTTC
j_call: TRBJ2-7; clone_size: few; v_call: TRBV7-9; d_call: -; cdr3_aa: CASSQDGPYYEQYF; cdr3_nt: TGTGCCAGCAGCCAGGACGGCCCGTACTACGAGCAGTACTTC
j_call: TRBJ2-7; clone_size: many; v_call: TRBV4-3; d_call: TRBD1; cdr3_aa: CASSQGQTYEQYF; cdr3_nt: TGCGCCAGCAGCCAGGGACAGACCTACGAGCAGTACTTC
j_call: TRBJ2-1; clone_size: many; v_call: TRBV29-1; d_call: TRBD1; cdr3_aa: CSVDRRDRAYNEQFF; cdr3_nt: TGCAGCGTGGACCGTAGGGACAGGGCCTACAATGAGCAGTTCTTC
j_call: TRBJ2-7; clone_size: few; v_call: TRBV7-9; d_call: TRBD1; cdr3_aa: CASSPVGDRPYEQYF; cdr3_nt: TGTGCCAGCAGCCCGGTGGGGGACAGGCCCTACGAGCAGTACTTC
j_call: TRBJ2-3; clone_size: -; v_call: TRBV7-2; d_call: TRBD1; cdr3_aa: CASSSASTGRADTQYF; cdr3_nt: TGTGCCAGCAGCTCCGCATCGACAGGGCGGGCAGATACGCAGTATTTT
j_call: TRBJ2-3; clone_size: -; v_call: TRBV20-1; d_call: TRBD2; cdr3_aa: CSARSGLAGGLDTQYF; cdr3_nt: TGCAGTGCTAGATCGGGACTAGCGGGAGGTCTAGATACGCAGTATTTT